Below, 24 T cell receptor beta chains from the same sample are listed, as sequenced in a study of CD8+CD57+ T cells in acquired aplastic anemia. TCR beta VDJ combinations and CDR3 sequences were profiled from genomic DNA. MiXCR, applied by TCRdb to the reads, yields one record per CDR3 protein. Among roughly 200,000 distinct CDR3 sequences listed, over 55% were seen once. Patients selected for sequencing had displayed CD8+CD57+ cell expansion by flow cytometry. Sequenced input: sorted CD4+, CD8+, or CD8+CD57+ T cells (not recorded which) from PBMCs. Every receptor here comes from a human donor with aplastic anemia.

The chain employs TRBV7-3 and TRBJ2-1, with D perhaps matching TRBD2 (5 bases). The germline V gene has CDR1 SGHTA and CDR2 FQGTGA. The CDR3 spans 16 residues. V was clipped by 2 bases and J by 2 bases, with 13 bases between them. The CDR3 DNA sequence: TGTGCCAGCAGCTTACTTGGGGAGCTCACCTACAATGAGCAGTTCTTC. Translating it yields CASSLLGELTYNEQFF.

This chain joins TRBV2 and TRBJ1-2; no clear D. The V gene's germline CDR1 is SNHLY and CDR2 FYNNEI. V was pared by 4 bases and J by 4 bases, with 7 bases between. CDR3 length: 12 amino acids. The CDR3 here is CASSVNSYGYTF. CDR3 DNA sequence: TGTGCCAGCAGTGTAAACAGCTATGGCTACACCTTC.

Written as DNA, the CDR3 is TGTGCCAGCGGACTAGCCCTCACAGATACGCAGTATTTT. Amino acid sequence: CASGLALTDTQYF. This chain joins TRBV14 and TRBJ2-3; 8 nucleotides align to TRBD2. CDR1 SGHDN and CDR2 FVKESK come from the germline V gene. The CDR3 is made up of 13 amino acids. Trimming took 8 bases from V and 2 from J; bases not matched to a gene: 3.

V and J are TRBV14 and TRBJ2-1; D uncertain. The V and J ends lost 3 bases and 7 bases respectively, with 4 bases between them. CDR3 length equals 11 residues. Germline loops: CDR1 SGHDN, CDR2 FVKESK. Here the CDR3 DNA reads TGTGCCAGCAGCCATGCAAATGAGCAGTTCTTC. Encoded protein: CASSHANEQFF.

J is TRBJ2-1 and V is TRBV10-3; D unclear. Germline values: CDR1 ENHRY, CDR2 SYGVKD. The CDR3 covers 15 residues. V was clipped by 2 bases and J by 1 base, with 9 bases between them. The CDR3 protein is CAISEQASSYNEQFF. For the CDR3, the DNA is TGTGCCATCAGTGAGCAAGCGTCGTCCTACAATGAGCAGTTCTTC.

This clonotype has a single count. The rearrangement links TRBV19 to TRBJ2-2, with 11 bases matching TRBD2. The CDR3 is 17 amino acids. Germline V lookup: CDR1 LNHDA, CDR2 SQIVND (reference sequence). V shed 7 bases, J shed 4 bases, and the junction held 11 bases outside the gene matches. The CDR3 DNA sequence: TGTGCCAGTAACAGAGGCCTAGCGGGAGGAGGCACCGGGGAGCTGTTTTTT. This translates into CASNRGLAGGGTGELFF.

This clonotype has more than one count but fewer than ten. The chain links TRBV7-9 to TRBJ1-2, with 9 positions matching TRBD1. Germline loops: CDR1 SEHNR, CDR2 FQNEAQ (reference sequence). Trimming at V came to 3 bases and at J to 5 bases, leaving 1 base not matched to a gene. The CDR3 loop spans 13 amino acids. The CDR3 reads CASSLDRGYGYTF. As DNA, the CDR3 is TGTGCCAGCAGCTTGGACAGGGGATATGGCTACACCTTC.

In its sample, this clonotype was seen a few times. The CDR3 sequence: CSARDLGRDNSPLHF. DNA for the CDR3: TGCAGTGCTAGAGATCTTGGCAGGGATAATTCACCCCTCCACTTT. V gene TRBV20-1 combines with J gene TRBJ1-6; maybe TRBD1 (5 bases). The V end lost 0 bases, the J end lost 5 bases, and 11 bases lay between the germline ends. The CDR3 runs 15 residues. Germline CDR1 is DFQATT and CDR2 is SNEGSKA (reference sequence).

This chain connects TRBV20-1 to TRBJ2-5; TRBD1 aligns across 8 bases. This CDR3 has 13 amino acids. V trimming: 3 bases; J trimming: 6 bases; junction bases outside the gene matches: 6. Germline V gives CDR1 DFQATT, CDR2 SNEGSKA (reference sequence). The CDR3 coding sequence is TGCAGTGCTAGTTTACAGGGGGGAAAGACCCAGTACTTC. Protein product: CSASLQGGKTQYF.

The V call is TRBV2, the J call TRBJ2-7; D call uncertain. The germline gives CDR1 SNHLY, CDR2 FYNNEI. The CDR3 is made up of 12 amino acids. With 5 bases removed from V and 3 bases from J, the gap between germline ends came to 8 bases. The CDR3 sequence is CASSWVLYEQYF. For the CDR3, the DNA is TGTGCCAGCAGTTGGGTCCTCTACGAGCAGTACTTC.

The chain has TRBV7-9 and TRBJ2-7; D is unresolved. CDR1 and CDR2 (germline): SEHNR, FQNEAQ (reference sequence). The CDR3 is made up of 14 amino acids. With 0 bases removed from V and 3 bases from J, the gap between germline ends came to 9 bases. In DNA form, the CDR3 reads TGTGCCAGCAGCTTAGCAGGGAACCGCTACGAGCAGTACTTC. The encoded protein is CASSLAGNRYEQYF.

This clonotype was seen more than once but under ten times. V gene TRBV25-1 combines with J gene TRBJ1-1, with D maybe TRBD1 (5 bases). V shed 6 bases and J shed 4 bases, with 12 bases lying between them. Per germline, CDR1 MGHDK and CDR2 SYGVNS. The CDR3 runs 13 residues. CDR3 amino acids: CASRAGRGTEAFF. CDR3 DNA: TGTGCCAGCAGAGCGGGGAGGGGCACTGAAGCTTTCTTT.

This chain connects TRBV25-1 to TRBJ2-1, with 11 nucleotides matching TRBD1. Germline CDR1 and CDR2: MGHDK and SYGVNS. The CDR3 covers 15 residues. V trimming: 8 bases; J trimming: 3 bases; junction bases outside the gene matches: 6. CDR3 residues: CASAYGTGGYNEQFF. CDR3 DNA sequence: TGTGCCAGCGCCTACGGGACAGGGGGCTACAATGAGCAGTTCTTC.

The J gene is TRBJ2-1, the V gene TRBV10-3; D call uncertain. Germline V gene sequence: CDR1 ENHRY, CDR2 SYGVKD. The V end lost 10 bases, the J end lost 9 bases, and 10 bases lay between the germline ends. The CDR3 totals 10 residues. This chain's CDR3 is CASSRSEQFF. The DNA for the CDR3 is TGTGCCAGCAGCCGGTCTGAGCAGTTCTTC.

A word on this clonotype: One junction end does not reproduce the germline sequence, and a read error may be involved. This sequence joins TRBV7-6 and TRBJ2-7, with TRBD1 matching 8 bases. Germline loops: CDR1 SGHVS, CDR2 FNYEAQ. CDR3 size: 17 residues. CDR3 DNA sequence: TGTGCCAGCAGCTCAATCGCTTGGACAGGGATGGGAACGGGAGCGGAGTTC. It yields the protein CASSSIAWTGMGTGAEF.

This rearrangement joins TRBV6-6 to TRBJ2-7; a possible D gene is TRBD1 (6 bases). This CDR3 spans 14 amino acids. CDR1 and CDR2 (germline): MNHNY, SVGAGI (reference sequence). V lost 2 bases to trimming and J lost 6 bases, with 14 bases between them. CDR3 bases: TGTGCCAGCAGTTACCGGGACACACGGGGCGAGCAGTACTTC. Translation gives CASSYRDTRGEQYF.

This clonotype has a handful of counts. This rearrangement joins TRBV20-1 to TRBJ1-2; 7 bases line up with TRBD1. With V trimmed by 8 bases and J by 2 bases, 8 bases remained unmatched. Germline V CDR1 and CDR2: DFQATT, SNEGSKA (reference sequence). The CDR3 sequence is 13 residues long. The CDR3 protein is CSTTRTGNYGYTF. The CDR3 region has the DNA TGCAGTACAACTAGGACAGGCAACTATGGCTACACCTTC.

The chain combines TRBV9 with TRBJ1-6, with D perhaps matching TRBD1 (5 bases). The CDR3 runs to 14 residues. Germline loops: CDR1 SGDLS, CDR2 YYNGEE. V was cut by 2 bases and J by 8 bases, with 11 bases left in between. The DNA for the CDR3 is TGTGCCAGCAGCGTGGGGGGGTCGGATTCACCCCTCCACTTT. Its translation is CASSVGGSDSPLHF.

The chain couples TRBV19 to TRBJ1-5; D is undetermined. Trimming took 5 bases from V and 5 from J, leaving 16 bases between them. In germline, CDR1 is LNHDA, CDR2 SQIVND (reference sequence). This CDR3 contains 15 residues. CDR3 in DNA: TGTGCCAGTAGTGTTCGGGCCCACGGCTATCAGCCCCAGCATTTT. Its protein product is CASSVRAHGYQPQHF.

V is TRBV19 and J is TRBJ2-2; D is uncertain. The germline V and J ends were trimmed by 9 bases and 8 bases, with 10 bases remaining between them. The CDR3 totals 11 residues. Germline values: CDR1 LNHDA, CDR2 SQIVND (reference sequence). The CDR3 sequence: CASRRAGELFF. CDR3 bases: TGTGCCAGCCGGAGAGCTGGGGAGCTGTTTTTT.

The genes are TRBV20-1 and TRBJ2-5; 7 nucleotides line up with TRBD1. CDR1 is DFQATT, CDR2 SNEGSKA, per germline (reference sequence). The CDR3 consists of 13 residues. Germline trimming cut 0 bases from V and 4 bases from J; bases unmatched to any gene: 2. The chain's CDR3 is CSARDRQGETQYF. In nucleotides, the CDR3 is TGCAGTGCTAGAGATCGACAGGGAGAGACCCAGTACTTC.

DNA of the CDR3: TGCAGTGCTAGCACCATTGGGGATGAGCAGTTCTTC. Residues: CSASTIGDEQFF. The chain recombines TRBV20-1 with TRBJ2-1; D not certain. Germline loops: CDR1 DFQATT, CDR2 SNEGSKA (reference sequence). Deletions cut 3 bases from V and 8 bases from J, with 11 bases between. The CDR3 consists of 12 residues.

The chain recombines TRBV15 with TRBJ2-7; 8 bases map to TRBD1. The junction had 9 bases not matched to a gene; V was cut back by 2 bases and J by 3 bases. The CDR3 has 16 residues. Looked up from germline, CDR1 is LNHNV and CDR2 is YYDKDF (reference sequence). The CDR3 region has the DNA TGTGCCACCAGCAGACGTGGGACAGGCGGGGACTACGAGCAGTACTTC. This gives the protein CATSRRGTGGDYEQYF.

The rearrangement joins TRBV7-9 to TRBJ1-2; a weak D match, TRBD1 (5 bases). From germline, CDR1 is SEHNR and CDR2 FQNEAQ (reference sequence). Trimming cost V 1 base and J 7 bases, with 13 bases left between them. This CDR3 region has 14 residues. The CDR3 DNA reads TGTGCCAGCAGCTTAGGCGGTCGCGGGGGTGGCTACACCTTC. Its protein is CASSLGGRGGGYTF. The whole variable domain, remainder taken from reference TRBV7-9 and TRBJ1-2, is DTGVSQNPRHKITKRGQNVTFRCDPISEHNRLYWYRQTLGQGPEFLTYFQNEAQLEKSRLLSDRFSAERPKGSFSTLEIQRTEQGDSAMYLCASSLGGRGGGYTFGSGTRLTVV.